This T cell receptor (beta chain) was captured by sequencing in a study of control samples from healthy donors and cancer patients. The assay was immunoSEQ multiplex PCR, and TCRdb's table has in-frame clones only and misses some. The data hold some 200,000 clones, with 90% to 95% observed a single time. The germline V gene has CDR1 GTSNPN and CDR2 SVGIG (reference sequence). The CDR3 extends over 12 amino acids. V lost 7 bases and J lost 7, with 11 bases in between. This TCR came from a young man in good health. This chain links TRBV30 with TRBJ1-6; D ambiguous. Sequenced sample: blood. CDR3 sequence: CASTNSNSPLHF. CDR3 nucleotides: TGTGCCTCCACTAACTCAAATTCACCCCTCCACTTT. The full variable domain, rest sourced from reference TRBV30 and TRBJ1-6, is SQTIHQWPATLVQPVGSPLSLECTVEGTSNPNLYWYRQAAGRGLQLLFYSVGIGQISSEVPQNLSASRPQDRQFILSSKKLLLSDSGFYLCASTNSNSPLHFGNGTRLTVT.